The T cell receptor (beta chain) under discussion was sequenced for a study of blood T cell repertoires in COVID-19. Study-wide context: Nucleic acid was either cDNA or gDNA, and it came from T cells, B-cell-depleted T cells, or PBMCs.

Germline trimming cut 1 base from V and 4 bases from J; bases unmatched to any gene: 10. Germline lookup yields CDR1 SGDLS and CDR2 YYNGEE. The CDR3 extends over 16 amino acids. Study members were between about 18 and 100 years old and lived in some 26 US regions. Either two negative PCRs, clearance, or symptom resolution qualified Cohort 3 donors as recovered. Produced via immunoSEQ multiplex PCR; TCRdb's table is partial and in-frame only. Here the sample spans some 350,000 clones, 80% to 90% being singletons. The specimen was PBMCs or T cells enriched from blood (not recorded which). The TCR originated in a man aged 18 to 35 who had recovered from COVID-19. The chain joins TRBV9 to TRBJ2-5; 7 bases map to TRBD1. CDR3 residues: CASSVSPQGVGETQYF. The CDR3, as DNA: TGTGCCAGCAGCGTATCACCCCAGGGGGTAGGAGAGACCCAGTACTTC.